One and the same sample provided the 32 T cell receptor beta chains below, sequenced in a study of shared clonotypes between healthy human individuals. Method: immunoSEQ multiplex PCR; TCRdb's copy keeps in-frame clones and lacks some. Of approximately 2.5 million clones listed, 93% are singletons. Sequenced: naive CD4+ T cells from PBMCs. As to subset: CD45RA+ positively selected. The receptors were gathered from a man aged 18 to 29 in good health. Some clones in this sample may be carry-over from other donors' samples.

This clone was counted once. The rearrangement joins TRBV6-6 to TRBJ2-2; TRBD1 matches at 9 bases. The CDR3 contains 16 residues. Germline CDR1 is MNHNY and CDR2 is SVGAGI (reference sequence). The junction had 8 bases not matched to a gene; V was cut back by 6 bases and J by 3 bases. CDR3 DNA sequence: TGTGCCAGCAGGCCCCGGACAGGGGACGACACCGGGGAGCTGTTTTTT. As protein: CASRPRTGDDTGELFF.

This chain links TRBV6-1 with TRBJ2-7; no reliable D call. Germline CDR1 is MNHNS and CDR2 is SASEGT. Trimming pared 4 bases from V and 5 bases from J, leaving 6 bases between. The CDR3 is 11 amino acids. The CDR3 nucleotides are TGTGCCAGCAGTGGGCCCCACGAGCAGTACTTC. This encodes CASSGPHEQYF.

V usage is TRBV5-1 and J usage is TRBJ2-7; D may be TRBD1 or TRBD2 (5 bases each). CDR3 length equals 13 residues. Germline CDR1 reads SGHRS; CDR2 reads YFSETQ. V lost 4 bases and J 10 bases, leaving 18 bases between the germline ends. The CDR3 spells CASSVPGTLYQYF. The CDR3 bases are TGCGCCAGCAGCGTGCCCGGGACGCTATACCAGTACTTC. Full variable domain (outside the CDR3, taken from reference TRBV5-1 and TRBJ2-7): KAGVTQTPRYLIKTRGQQVTLSCSPISGHRSVSWYQQTPGQGLQFLFEYFSETQRNKGNFPGRFSGRQFSNSRSEMNVSTLELGDSALYLCASSVPGTLYQYFGPGTRLTVT.

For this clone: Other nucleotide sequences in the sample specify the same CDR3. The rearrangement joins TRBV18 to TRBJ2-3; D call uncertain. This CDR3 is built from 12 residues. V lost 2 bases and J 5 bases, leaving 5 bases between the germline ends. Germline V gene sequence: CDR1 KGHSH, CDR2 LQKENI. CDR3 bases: TGTGCCAGCTCACCAGAGCAAGATACGCAGTATTTT. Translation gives CASSPEQDTQYF.

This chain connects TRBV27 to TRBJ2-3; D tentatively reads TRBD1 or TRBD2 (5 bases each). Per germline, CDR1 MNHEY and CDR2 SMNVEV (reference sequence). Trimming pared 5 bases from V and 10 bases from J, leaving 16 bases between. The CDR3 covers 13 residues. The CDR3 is CASSPTPGRSQYF. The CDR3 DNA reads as TGTGCCAGCAGTCCAACCCCGGGACGGTCGCAGTATTTT.

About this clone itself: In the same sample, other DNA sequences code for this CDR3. CDR3 in amino acids: CASSLDGQETQYF. In DNA form, the CDR3 reads TGCGCCAGCAGCTTGGATGGGCAAGAGACCCAGTACTTC. The gene calls are TRBV5-1 and TRBJ2-5; D is unclear. The CDR3 length is 13 residues. The V and J ends lost 0 bases and 2 bases respectively, with 5 bases between them. CDR1 and CDR2 (germline): SGHRS, YFSETQ.

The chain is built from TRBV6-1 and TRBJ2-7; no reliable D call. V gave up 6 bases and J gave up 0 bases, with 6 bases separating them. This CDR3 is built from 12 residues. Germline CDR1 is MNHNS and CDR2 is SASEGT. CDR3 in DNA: TGTGCCAGCAGACTGAGCTCCTACGAGCAGTACTTC. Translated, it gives CASRLSSYEQYF.

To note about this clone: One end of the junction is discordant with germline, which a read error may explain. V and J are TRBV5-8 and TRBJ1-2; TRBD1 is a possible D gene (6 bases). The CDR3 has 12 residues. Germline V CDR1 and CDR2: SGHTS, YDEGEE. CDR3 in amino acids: CAPGGDTGPSAF. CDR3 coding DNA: TGTGCCCCCGGGGGGGACACAGGACCCAGCGCCTTC. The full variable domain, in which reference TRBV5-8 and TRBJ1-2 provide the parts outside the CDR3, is EAGVTQSPTHLIKTRGQQATLRCSPISGHTSVYWYQQALGLGLQFLLWYDEGEERNRGNFPPRFSGRQFPNYSSELNVNALELEDSALYLCAPGGDTGPSAFGSGTRLTVV.

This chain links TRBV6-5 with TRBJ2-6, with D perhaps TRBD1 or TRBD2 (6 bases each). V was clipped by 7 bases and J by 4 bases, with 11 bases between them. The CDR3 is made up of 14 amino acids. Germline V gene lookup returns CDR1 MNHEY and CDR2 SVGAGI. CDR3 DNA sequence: TGTGCCAGCATACGGGGGCCCGGGGCCAACGTCCTGACTTTC. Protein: CASIRGPGANVLTF.

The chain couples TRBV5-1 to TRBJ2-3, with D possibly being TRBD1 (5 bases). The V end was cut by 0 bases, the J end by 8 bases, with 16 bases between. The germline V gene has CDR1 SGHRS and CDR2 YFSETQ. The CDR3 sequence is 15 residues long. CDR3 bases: TGCGCCAGCAGCTTGGGTGGGCAGGGCACGGGTACGCAGTATTTT. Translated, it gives CASSLGGQGTGTQYF. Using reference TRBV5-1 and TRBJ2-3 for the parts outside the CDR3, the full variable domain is KAGVTQTPRYLIKTRGQQVTLSCSPISGHRSVSWYQQTPGQGLQFLFEYFSETQRNKGNFPGRFSGRQFSNSRSEMNVSTLELGDSALYLCASSLGGQGTGTQYFGPGTRLTVL.

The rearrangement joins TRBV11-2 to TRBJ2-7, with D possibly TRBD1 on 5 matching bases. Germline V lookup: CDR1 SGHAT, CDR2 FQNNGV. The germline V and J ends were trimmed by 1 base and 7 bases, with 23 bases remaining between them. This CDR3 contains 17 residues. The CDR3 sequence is CASSLGRTAGIPREQYF. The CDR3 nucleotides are TGTGCCAGCAGCTTAGGTCGAACGGCAGGGATCCCTAGGGAGCAGTACTTC.

The CDR3 reads CASSLAGTAGNTIYF. CDR3 sequence (DNA): TGTGCCAGCAGCTTAGCCGGGACAGCTGGAAACACCATATATTTT. V and J are TRBV7-6 and TRBJ1-3, with 7 bases lining up with TRBD1. Germline values: CDR1 SGHVS, CDR2 FNYEAQ. V lost 0 bases and J lost 2; bases outside the gene matches: 1. CDR3 length equals 15 residues.

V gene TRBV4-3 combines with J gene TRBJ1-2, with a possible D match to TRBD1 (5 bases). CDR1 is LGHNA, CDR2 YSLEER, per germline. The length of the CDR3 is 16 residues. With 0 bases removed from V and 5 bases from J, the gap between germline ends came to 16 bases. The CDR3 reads CASSQDHLGAGYGYTF. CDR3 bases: TGCGCCAGCAGCCAAGATCATTTAGGGGCGGGATATGGCTACACCTTC.

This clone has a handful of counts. The CDR3 reads CASTSFRDTEAFF. Here the CDR3 DNA reads TGTGCCAGTACCAGTTTCCGGGACACTGAAGCTTTCTTT. This chain links TRBV19 with TRBJ1-1; D gene uncertain. In germline, CDR1 is LNHDA, CDR2 SQIVND (reference sequence). There are 13 residues in the CDR3. The V and J ends lost 7 bases and 3 bases respectively, with 12 bases between them.

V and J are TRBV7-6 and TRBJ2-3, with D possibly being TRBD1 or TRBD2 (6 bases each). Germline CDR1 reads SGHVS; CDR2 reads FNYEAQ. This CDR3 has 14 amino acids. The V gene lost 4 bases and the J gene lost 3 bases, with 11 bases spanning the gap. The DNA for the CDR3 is TGTGCCAGCAGCTCCGGGGGCCAGACAGATACGCAGTATTTT. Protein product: CASSSGGQTDTQYF.

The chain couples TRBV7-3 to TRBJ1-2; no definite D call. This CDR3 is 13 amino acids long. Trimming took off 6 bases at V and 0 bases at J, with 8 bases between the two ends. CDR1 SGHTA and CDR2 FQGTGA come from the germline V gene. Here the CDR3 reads CASRRDTNYGYTF. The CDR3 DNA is TGTGCCAGCAGACGGGATACTAACTATGGCTACACCTTC.

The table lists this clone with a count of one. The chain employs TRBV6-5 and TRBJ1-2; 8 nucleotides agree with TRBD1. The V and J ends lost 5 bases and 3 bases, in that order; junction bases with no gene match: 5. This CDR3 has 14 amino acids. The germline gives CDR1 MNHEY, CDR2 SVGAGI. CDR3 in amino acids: CASSAGQGDYGYTF. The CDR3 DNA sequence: TGTGCCAGCAGTGCTGGACAGGGAGACTATGGCTACACCTTC.

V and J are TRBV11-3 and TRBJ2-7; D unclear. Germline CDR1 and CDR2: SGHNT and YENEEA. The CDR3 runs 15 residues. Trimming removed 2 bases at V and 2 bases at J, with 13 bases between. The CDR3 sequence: CASSLRSTDTYEQYF. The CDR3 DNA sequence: TGTGCCAGCAGCTTAAGGTCGACCGACACCTACGAGCAGTACTTC.

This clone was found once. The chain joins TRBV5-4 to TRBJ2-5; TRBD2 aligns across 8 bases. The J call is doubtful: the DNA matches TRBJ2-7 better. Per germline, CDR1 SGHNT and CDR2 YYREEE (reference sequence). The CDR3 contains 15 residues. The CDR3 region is CASSFGIAGTYEQYF. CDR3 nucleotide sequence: TGTGCCAGCAGCTTCGGAATAGCGGGAACGTACGAGCAGTACTTC.

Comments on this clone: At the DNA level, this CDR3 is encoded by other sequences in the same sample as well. CDR3 coding DNA: TGTGCCATCAGTGCAGGGGGTAATCAGCCCCAGCATTTT. This translates into CAISAGGNQPQHF. The rearrangement joins TRBV10-3 to TRBJ1-5; 7 bases are shared with TRBD1. Germline CDR1 ENHRY, CDR2 SYGVKD. Trimming cost V 4 bases and J 4 bases; bases outside gene matches: 1. The CDR3 consists of 13 residues.

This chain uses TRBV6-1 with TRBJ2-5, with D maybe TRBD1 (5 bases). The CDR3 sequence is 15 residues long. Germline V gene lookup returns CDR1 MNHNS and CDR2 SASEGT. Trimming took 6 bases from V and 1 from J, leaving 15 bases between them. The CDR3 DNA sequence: TGTGCCAGCAGCCGGACATACCCGACCCAAGAGACCCAGTACTTC. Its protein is CASSRTYPTQETQYF.

Here the CDR3 reads CASRPEAGQETQYF. The CDR3 DNA is TGCGCCAGCAGGCCGGAGGCAGGACAAGAGACCCAGTACTTC. This chain uses TRBV5-1 with TRBJ2-5, with D tentatively TRBD2 (5 bases). Trimming removed 5 bases from V and 2 bases from J, with 13 bases in between. CDR1 and CDR2 (germline): SGHRS, YFSETQ. The CDR3 length is 14 residues.

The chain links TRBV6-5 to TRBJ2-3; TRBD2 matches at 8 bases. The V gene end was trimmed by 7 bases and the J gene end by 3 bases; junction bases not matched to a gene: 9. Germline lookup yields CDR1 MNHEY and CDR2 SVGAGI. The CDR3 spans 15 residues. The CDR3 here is CASTPSGRGTDTQYF. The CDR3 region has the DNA TGTGCCAGCACCCCCAGCGGGAGAGGGACAGATACGCAGTATTTT.

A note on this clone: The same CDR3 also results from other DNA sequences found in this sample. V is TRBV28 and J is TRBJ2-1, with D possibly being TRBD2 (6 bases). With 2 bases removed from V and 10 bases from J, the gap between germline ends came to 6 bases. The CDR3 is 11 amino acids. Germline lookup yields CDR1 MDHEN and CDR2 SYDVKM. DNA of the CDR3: TGTGCCAGCAGTTTAGCGGGGGAGCAGTTCTTC. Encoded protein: CASSLAGEQFF. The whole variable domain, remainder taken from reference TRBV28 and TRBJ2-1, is DVKVTQSSRYLVKRTGEKVFLECVQDMDHENMFWYRQDPGLGLRLIYFSYDVKMKEKGDIPEGYSVSREKKERFSLILESASTNQTSMYLCASSLAGEQFFGPGTRLTVL.

The CDR3 loop reads CASSDRPRWTQYF. The CDR3 DNA follows: TGTGCCAGCAGTGATCGGCCCCGGTGGACGCAGTATTTT. This chain uses TRBV2 with TRBJ2-3; D gene unclear. In germline, CDR1 is SNHLY, CDR2 FYNNEI. V was pared by 3 bases and J by 9 bases, with 13 bases between. The CDR3 covers 13 residues.

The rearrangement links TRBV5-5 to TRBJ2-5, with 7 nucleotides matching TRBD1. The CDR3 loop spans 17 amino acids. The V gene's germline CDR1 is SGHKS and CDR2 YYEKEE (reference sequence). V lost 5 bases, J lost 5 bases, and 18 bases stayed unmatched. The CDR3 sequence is CASSSDRPSFNAETQYF. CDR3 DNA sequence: TGTGCCAGCAGTTCGGACAGGCCTTCATTCAACGCGGAGACCCAGTACTTC.

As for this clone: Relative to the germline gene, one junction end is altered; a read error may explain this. The CDR3 DNA reads as TGTGCCTGGAGTGGAGGGCTTCCTCCATACGGGCAGTACTTC. Translating gives CAWSGGLPPYGQYF. V gene TRBV30 combines with J gene TRBJ2-7, with D tentatively TRBD2 (5 bases). Germline V lookup: CDR1 GTSNPN, CDR2 SVGIG (reference sequence). The CDR3 runs to 14 residues.

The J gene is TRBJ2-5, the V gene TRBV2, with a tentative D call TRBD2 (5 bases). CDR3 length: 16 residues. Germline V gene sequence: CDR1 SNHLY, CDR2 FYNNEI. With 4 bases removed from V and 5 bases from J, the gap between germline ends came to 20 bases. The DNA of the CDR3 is TGTGCCAGCAGTGCACGTGGAGTACCCCGCGGGGAGACCCAGTACTTC. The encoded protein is CASSARGVPRGETQYF.

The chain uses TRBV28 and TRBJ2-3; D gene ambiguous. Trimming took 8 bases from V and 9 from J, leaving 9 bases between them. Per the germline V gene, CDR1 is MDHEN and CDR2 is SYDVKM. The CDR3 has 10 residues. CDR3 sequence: CASGSGTQYF. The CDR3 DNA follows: TGTGCCAGCGGGTCGGGCACGCAGTATTTT.

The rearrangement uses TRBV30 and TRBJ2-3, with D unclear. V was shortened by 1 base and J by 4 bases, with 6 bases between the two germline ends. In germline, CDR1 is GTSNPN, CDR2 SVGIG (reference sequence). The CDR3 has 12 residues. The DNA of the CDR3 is TGTGCCTGGAGTGAGACCGCAGATACGCAGTATTTT. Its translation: CAWSETADTQYF.

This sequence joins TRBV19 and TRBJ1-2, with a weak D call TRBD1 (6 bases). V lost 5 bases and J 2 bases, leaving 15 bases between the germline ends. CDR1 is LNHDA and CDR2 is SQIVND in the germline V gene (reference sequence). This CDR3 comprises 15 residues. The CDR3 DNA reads TGTGCCAGTAGTTTCGGGGGGCGGCTCAACTATGGCTACACCTTC. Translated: CASSFGGRLNYGYTF.

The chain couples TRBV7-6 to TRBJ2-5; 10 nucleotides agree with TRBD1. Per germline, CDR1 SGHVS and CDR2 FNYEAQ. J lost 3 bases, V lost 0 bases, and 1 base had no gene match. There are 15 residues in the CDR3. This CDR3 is CASSLAGTGEETQYF. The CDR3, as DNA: TGTGCCAGCAGCTTAGCCGGGACAGGGGAAGAGACCCAGTACTTC.